Here is one T cell receptor beta chain with its context. The sample holds a few counts of this clonotype. The clone's antigen remains unknown. There are no base qualities to consult, and no much larger clone falls within one base. From the cysteine up to the phenylalanine, the CDR3 has a length of 14 residues. Only CDR3 DNA is held: 42 bases, read in frame from base 1. V is clipped by 2 bases and J by 0 bases, and the sequence between their germline boundaries is 8 bases long. The germline V gene provides CDR1 SNHLY and CDR2 FYNNEI. Receptor amplification or capture employed RACE. TCRdb records NextSeq 500 as the sequencer. During library preparation, unique molecular identifiers were attached to individual cDNA molecules so that TCRs could be counted in a quantitative, reproducible way. Both TCR alpha and TCR beta chains were sequenced from each blood RNA sample. On the study's bioinformatics: The median number of TCRs per sample was 95,638, ranging from 23,224 to 690,600. V, J and CDR3 annotation of the TCR reads was performed with the Decombinator software suite. For the PS versus PT1 abundance plots, all samples were subsampled to the same number of TCRs (28,000). TCRs were defined as expanded if absent before sensitization and observed at least eight times at the 2-week time point. TCRdb handled the public reads itself, with Q25 trimming in fastp and clone calling in MiXCR, and kept productive beta chains. Merged by CDR3 protein, the rows form single entries marked with the most common genes and DNA. TCRdb assigned the V and J calls; the authors' analysis was not used. Here the sample has over 45,000 distinct CDR3 sequences; 7.5% to 10% occur a single time. The ten most abundant clones make up roughly 15% of the sample.

What the time point label conveys for this sample: patch test 1, 2 weeks after DPC sensitization. The treatment or condition label corresponds to: therapeutic diphenylcyclopropenone sensitization with weekly scalp DPC. Blood at each patch-test visit was drawn before the patch test was applied. Eligible patients were aged 18 to 70, diagnosed with alopecia, deemed suitable for DPC therapy, and excluded if pregnant. Unfractionated whole blood was collected in Tempus Blood RNA tubes, and total RNA was extracted from that blood. The sample comes from a study of human T cells and chemical hapten exposure (dated by TCRdb to 2020 to 2022). With regard to the full study: For sensitization, 2% DPC in acetone was applied to a roughly 2 cm by roughly 2 cm area of upper inner arm skin. Weekly therapeutic DPC doses were additionally applied to the scalp of patients throughout the approximately 23-week study period. Patch testing on the upper back used Finn chambers containing 0.01% DPC, with scoring done after 6 days according to International Contact Dermatitis Research Group standards. The mostly female patient cohort included alopecia areata with under or over 50% scalp involvement, alopecia totalis and alopecia universalis. The libraries were sequenced as a pool, and the TCR yield per sample differed mostly because of small variations in library volumes within the pool. In alopecia patients, the study followed how the peripheral blood TCR repertoire changed in vivo over primary and secondary sensitization to diphenylcyclopropenone (DPC), a hapten. Patient blood was sampled pre-sensitization (week 0) and at 2, 6 and about 24 weeks after DPC sensitization. Nearly 30 alopecia patients gave blood for TCR sequencing at one to four time points (pre-sensitization, 2, 6 and 24 weeks).

General conclusions and limits of the study: Compared with pre-sensitization or healthy control sets, expanded TCRs formed significantly more large CDR3 similarity clusters, which is consistent with antigen-driven responses. Alopecia, a presumed autoimmune disease, was present in all patients, so the immune response of the patients might differ from that of healthy individuals. The number of TCRs above 1 in 1000 frequency did not change with DPC sensitization; there was no evidence of global repertoire structure alterations. Repeated subsampling changed both the strength of the expansion versus patch-test correlation and the threshold at which the correlation became significant. The number of PT1 expanded TCRs positively correlated with patch test score, significant at thresholds 8, 16 and 32 but not 4.

The sequence derives from a woman in her 40s with alopecia areata. Some clones in this sample may be carry-over from other donors' samples. Source: whole blood, taken in connection with sensitization to the hapten diphenylcyclopropenone (DPC). The chain joins TRBV2 to TRBJ2-7, with the D gene call left open. The CDR3 region: CASSERPASYEQYF. Here is the DNA: TGTGCCAGCAGTGAACGGCCGGCCTCCTACGAGCAGTACTTC.